The present T cell receptor (beta chain) was sequenced within a study of response to subunit inactivated influenza vaccine. Overall study findings and caveats: It was the authors' suggestion that each seasonal influenza vaccination recruits few new T cells.

From the RT-PCR reads, TCRdb called clonotypes with MiXCR, one entry per CDR3 protein. The repertoire consists of 600,000 to 700,000 distinct CDR3 sequences, with 11% to 15% occurring once and the leading ten covering 7.5% to 8%. About this clonotype itself: Its antigen is as yet unknown.

V was shortened by 3 bases and J by 5 bases, with 10 bases between the two germline ends. The CDR3 totals 13 residues. Germline V gene lookup returns CDR1 LNHNV and CDR2 YYDKDF (reference sequence). The chain employs TRBV15 and TRBJ1-1, with D unclear. Source: PBMCs from blood, taken less than 15 days before vaccination. The TCR was taken from a man aged 50-60 years who received an inactivated influenza vaccine. The CDR3 DNA follows: TGTGCCACCAGCAGGGACGGTGCGACTGAAGCTTTCTTT. Protein: CATSRDGATEAFF.